A single sample is the source of the 2 T cell receptor beta chains below, sequenced in a study of PD-1 blockade in classical Hodgkin lymphoma. The table came from immunoSEQ multiplex PCR; TCRdb's copy has only in-frame clones and leaves some out. The table includes over 80,000 clones, around 80% detected once. Time point defined: cycle 4 day 1 (C4D1), after less than 7 weeks of nivolumab. Brentuximab vedotin exposure varied, and every patient relapsed after autologous stem cell transplantation. The sequences come from peripheral blood mononuclear cells (PBMCs), collected before the fourth cycle of nivolumab. These receptors came from a human donor with classical Hodgkin lymphoma.

This clone was seen only once. This chain links TRBV9 with TRBJ1-1; 7 nucleotides align to TRBD1. Losses at the gene ends were 3 bases for V and 6 bases for J; bases not matched to a gene: 5. This CDR3 comprises 13 residues. Germline loops: CDR1 SGDLS, CDR2 YYNGEE. The CDR3 DNA is TGTGCCAGCAGCGCCGACAGGGTCTCTGAAGCTTTCTTT. Translated: CASSADRVSEAFF.

At least ten counts were recorded for this clone. V gene TRBV6-1 combines with J gene TRBJ2-1; the match to TRBD1 covers 8 bases. Germline V lookup: CDR1 MNHNS, CDR2 SASEGT. The V gene end was trimmed by 8 bases and the J gene end by 5 bases; junction bases not matched to a gene: 5. This CDR3 has 13 residues. Here the CDR3 DNA reads TGTGCCAGCTATGGACAGGGAGACAATGAGCAGTTCTTC. Amino acids: CASYGQGDNEQFF.